These T cell receptor beta chains were read from a single sample in a study of cytomegalovirus exposure and HLA in healthy donors. TCRdb's copy holds only in-frame clones and misses some; the assay was immunoSEQ multiplex PCR. The data contain 150,000 to 200,000 clones, roughly 91% of them singletons. The sample was PBMCs. These receptor sequences come from a man aged 18 to 30 in good health and CMV-seropositive. Each CDR3 is given with its conserved first and last residue. Each record gives: clone size, D gene, J gene, V gene, CDR3 protein, CDR3 DNA. A D gene is named only where the DNA matches it firmly. A row's size may be missing; if present it is once, few, many or a size class.

clone_size: NA; d_call: NA; j_call: TRBJ1-2; v_call: TRBV18; cdr3_aa: CASSPDKNYGYTF; cdr3_nt: TGTGCCAGCTCACCCGACAAAAACTATGGCTACACCTTC
clone_size: NA; d_call: NA; j_call: TRBJ2-7; v_call: TRBV4-2; cdr3_aa: CASSQDHRGSSYEQYF; cdr3_nt: TGTGCCAGCAGCCAAGATCACCGGGGTAGCTCCTACGAGCAGTACTTC
clone_size: NA; d_call: TRBD1; j_call: TRBJ2-5; v_call: TRBV7-9; cdr3_aa: CASSLDYTGTGVLETQYF; cdr3_nt: TGTGCCAGCAGCTTAGATTATACCGGGACAGGGGTTCTTGAGACCCAGTACTTC
clone_size: NA; d_call: TRBD2; j_call: TRBJ2-5; v_call: TRBV5-1; cdr3_aa: CASSLAGLGPETQYF; cdr3_nt: TGCGCCAGCAGCTTGGCGGGACTAGGCCCAGAGACCCAGTACTTC
clone_size: NA; d_call: TRBD2; j_call: TRBJ2-3; v_call: TRBV5-1; cdr3_aa: CASTIAGGHTDTQYF; cdr3_nt: TGCGCCAGCACAATAGCGGGAGGGCACACAGATACGCAGTATTTT
clone_size: NA; d_call: NA; j_call: TRBJ2-5; v_call: TRBV5-1; cdr3_aa: CASSLTGVQETQYF; cdr3_nt: TGCGCCAGCAGCTTGACGGGGGTCCAAGAGACCCAGTACTTC
clone_size: once; d_call: NA; j_call: TRBJ1-1; v_call: TRBV5-1; cdr3_aa: CASSPTVRRTEAFF; cdr3_nt: TGCGCCAGCAGCCCCACGGTGAGGCGAACTGAAGCTTTCTTT
clone_size: NA; d_call: NA; j_call: TRBJ2-7; v_call: TRBV4-2; cdr3_aa: CANSQDWTGSVGWEQYF; cdr3_nt: TGTGCCAACAGCCAAGATTGGACCGGGAGCGTAGGGTGGGAGCAGTACTTC
clone_size: NA; d_call: TRBD2; j_call: TRBJ2-2; v_call: TRBV6-4; cdr3_aa: CASSSGSSTGELFF; cdr3_nt: TGTGCCAGCAGTAGCGGGAGCTCCACCGGGGAGCTGTTTTTT
clone_size: NA; d_call: TRBD2; j_call: TRBJ2-7; v_call: TRBV29-1; cdr3_aa: CSVEWGTSKIPYEQYF; cdr3_nt: TGCAGCGTTGAGTGGGGGACTAGTAAAATCCCCTACGAGCAGTACTTC
clone_size: NA; d_call: TRBD1; j_call: TRBJ2-1; v_call: TRBV4-2; cdr3_aa: CASSQAVGQGIYNEQFF; cdr3_nt: TGTGCCAGCAGCCAAGCAGTTGGACAGGGGATTTACAATGAGCAGTTCTTC
clone_size: NA; d_call: NA; j_call: TRBJ2-7; v_call: TRBV6-1; cdr3_aa: CASSELLGRGRYEQYF; cdr3_nt: TGTGCCAGCAGTGAACTGCTCGGGAGGGGGCGGTACGAGCAGTACTTC
clone_size: NA; d_call: TRBD1; j_call: TRBJ1-1; v_call: TRBV28; cdr3_aa: CASSSTGGSNTEAFF; cdr3_nt: TGTGCCAGCAGCTCAACAGGGGGTAGTAACACTGAAGCTTTCTTT
clone_size: NA; d_call: NA; j_call: TRBJ2-4; v_call: TRBV28; cdr3_aa: CASSPLGAAVSNIQYF; cdr3_nt: TGTGCCAGCAGTCCTCTAGGGGCGGCGGTCTCAAACATTCAGTACTTC
clone_size: NA; d_call: NA; j_call: TRBJ2-2; v_call: TRBV4-2; cdr3_aa: CASSQDYNTGELFF; cdr3_nt: TGTGCCAGCAGCCAAGACTACAACACCGGGGAGCTGTTTTTT
clone_size: NA; d_call: TRBD1; j_call: TRBJ1-1; v_call: TRBV29-1; cdr3_aa: CSVDMGTGLATEAFF; cdr3_nt: TGCAGCGTTGATATGGGGACAGGATTAGCTACTGAAGCTTTCTTT
clone_size: NA; d_call: NA; j_call: TRBJ2-7; v_call: TRBV10-1; cdr3_aa: CASGNSGGYEQYF; cdr3_nt: TGCGCCAGCGGAAACTCTGGAGGCTACGAGCAGTACTTC
clone_size: NA; d_call: TRBD2; j_call: TRBJ2-3; v_call: TRBV5-1; cdr3_aa: CASRQGTSGRSDTQYF; cdr3_nt: TGCGCCAGCAGGCAGGGGACTAGCGGGAGATCAGATACGCAGTATTTT
clone_size: NA; d_call: TRBD1; j_call: TRBJ2-7; v_call: TRBV7-9; cdr3_aa: CASSQGQGVGEQYF; cdr3_nt: TGTGCCAGCAGCCAGGGACAGGGGGTAGGCGAGCAGTACTTC
clone_size: NA; d_call: NA; j_call: TRBJ2-3; v_call: TRBV15; cdr3_aa: CATSRQGGDTQYF; cdr3_nt: TGTGCCACCAGCAGACAGGGTGGAGATACGCAGTATTTT
clone_size: NA; d_call: TRBD1; j_call: TRBJ1-2; v_call: TRBV18; cdr3_aa: CASSPSGTGDYTF; cdr3_nt: TGTGCCAGCTCACCATCCGGGACAGGAGACTACACCTTC
clone_size: few; d_call: NA; j_call: TRBJ2-7; v_call: TRBV4-1; cdr3_aa: CASSQTNDGSYEQYF; cdr3_nt: TGCGCCAGCAGCCAAACAAACGACGGGAGCTACGAGCAGTACTTC
clone_size: NA; d_call: NA; j_call: TRBJ1-2; v_call: TRBV20-1; cdr3_aa: CSASGGYGYTF; cdr3_nt: TGCAGTGCTAGCGGGGGGTATGGCTACACCTTC
clone_size: once; d_call: TRBD1; j_call: TRBJ1-4; v_call: TRBV5-1; cdr3_aa: CASSTGQGVATNEKLFF; cdr3_nt: TGCGCCAGCAGCACCGGGCAGGGGGTTGCAACTAATGAAAAACTGTTTTTT
clone_size: NA; d_call: TRBD2; j_call: TRBJ2-5; v_call: TRBV5-4; cdr3_aa: CASSLVGTSIPMAETQYF; cdr3_nt: TGTGCCAGCAGCTTGGTTGGGACTAGCATCCCAATGGCGGAGACCCAGTACTTC
clone_size: NA; d_call: TRBD1; j_call: TRBJ1-2; v_call: TRBV27; cdr3_aa: CASSLSGQGGKLFYGYTF; cdr3_nt: TGTGCCAGCAGTTTATCTGGACAGGGGGGAAAACTATTCTATGGCTACACCTTC
clone_size: once; d_call: NA; j_call: TRBJ2-3; v_call: TRBV9; cdr3_aa: CASSPFTGTSTDTQYF; cdr3_nt: TGTGCCAGCAGTCCTTTCACTGGTACGTCCACAGATACGCAGTATTTT
clone_size: NA; d_call: NA; j_call: TRBJ1-5; v_call: TRBV10-3; cdr3_aa: CAISETGQSNQPQHF; cdr3_nt: TGTGCCATCAGTGAAACAGGACAGAGCAATCAGCCCCAGCATTTT
clone_size: NA; d_call: NA; j_call: TRBJ2-7; v_call: TRBV5-4; cdr3_aa: CASSLDSGYEQYF; cdr3_nt: TGTGCCAGCAGCTTGGATAGCGGCTACGAGCAGTACTTC
clone_size: NA; d_call: TRBD1; j_call: TRBJ2-2; v_call: TRBV5-1; cdr3_aa: CASSPGQGARELFF; cdr3_nt: TGCGCCAGCAGCCCGGGACAGGGGGCTAGGGAGCTGTTTTTT
clone_size: NA; d_call: NA; j_call: TRBJ2-1; v_call: TRBV7-9; cdr3_aa: CASSATGTAPWDEQFF; cdr3_nt: TGTGCCAGCAGTGCCACCGGGACTGCCCCTTGGGATGAGCAGTTCTTC
clone_size: NA; d_call: NA; j_call: TRBJ2-7; v_call: TRBV2; cdr3_aa: CASQGGGLVSYEQYF; cdr3_nt: TGTGCCAGCCAAGGGGGGGGGCTAGTGTCCTACGAGCAGTACTTC
clone_size: NA; d_call: NA; j_call: TRBJ2-7; v_call: TRBV15; cdr3_aa: CATSRGGGRELIYEQYF; cdr3_nt: TGTGCCACCAGCAGAGGGGGCGGACGGGAGCTAATCTACGAGCAGTACTTC
clone_size: few; d_call: TRBD1; j_call: TRBJ2-2; v_call: TRBV19; cdr3_aa: CASRDRGLNTGELFF; cdr3_nt: TGTGCCAGTAGAGACAGGGGTTTGAACACCGGGGAGCTGTTTTTT
clone_size: NA; d_call: NA; j_call: TRBJ1-1; v_call: TRBV29-1; cdr3_aa: CSVSGQGNLNTEAFF; cdr3_nt: TGCAGCGTTTCTGGTCAGGGGAATCTGAACACTGAAGCTTTCTTT
clone_size: NA; d_call: NA; j_call: TRBJ2-3; v_call: TRBV9; cdr3_aa: CASSDRAYTDTQYF; cdr3_nt: TGTGCCAGCAGCGACAGGGCGTACACAGATACGCAGTATTTT
clone_size: NA; d_call: NA; j_call: TRBJ1-5; v_call: TRBV2; cdr3_aa: CASSNRWDNQPQHF; cdr3_nt: TGTGCCAGCAGTAACAGGTGGGACAATCAGCCCCAGCATTTT
clone_size: once; d_call: NA; j_call: TRBJ2-3; v_call: TRBV7-9; cdr3_aa: CASSLAGEGDTQYF; cdr3_nt: TGTGCCAGCAGCTTAGCGGGAGAAGGGGATACGCAGTATTTT
clone_size: NA; d_call: TRBD2; j_call: TRBJ2-1; v_call: TRBV27; cdr3_aa: CASSPGLTGGGYNEQFF; cdr3_nt: TGTGCCAGCAGTCCCGGACTGACGGGAGGAGGTTACAATGAGCAGTTCTTC
clone_size: NA; d_call: NA; j_call: TRBJ1-1; v_call: TRBV15; cdr3_aa: CATSSGRGNTEAFF; cdr3_nt: TGTGCCACCAGCAGTGGCAGGGGGAACACTGAAGCTTTCTTT
clone_size: few; d_call: TRBD1; j_call: TRBJ1-5; v_call: TRBV5-1; cdr3_aa: CASSKSGQSNQPQHF; cdr3_nt: TGCGCCAGCAGCAAATCGGGACAGAGCAATCAGCCCCAGCATTTT
clone_size: NA; d_call: NA; j_call: TRBJ2-5; v_call: TRBV5-1; cdr3_aa: CASSRQETQYF; cdr3_nt: TGCGCCAGCAGCCGTCAAGAGACCCAGTACTTC
clone_size: NA; d_call: TRBD2; j_call: TRBJ2-1; v_call: TRBV27; cdr3_aa: CAISPGGLSSYNEQFF; cdr3_nt: TGTGCCATCTCCCCGGGGGGACTAAGCTCCTACAATGAGCAGTTCTTC
clone_size: NA; d_call: NA; j_call: TRBJ1-4; v_call: TRBV28; cdr3_aa: CASSPRSPEKLFF; cdr3_nt: TGTGCCAGCAGTCCCAGAAGTCCTGAAAAACTGTTTTTT
clone_size: once; d_call: NA; j_call: TRBJ2-2; v_call: TRBV4-1; cdr3_aa: CASSQYTNTGELFF; cdr3_nt: TGCGCCAGCAGCCAATACACGAACACCGGGGAGCTGTTTTTT
clone_size: NA; d_call: TRBD1; j_call: TRBJ1-4; v_call: TRBV28; cdr3_aa: CASSAYRGQREKLFF; cdr3_nt: TGTGCCAGCAGTGCGTACAGGGGGCAAAGGGAAAAACTGTTTTTT